The 32 T cell receptor beta chains reported below all come from one sample, sequenced in a study of T cell repertoires in cytomegalovirus infection. TCRdb re-called the reads through MiXCR, storing one row per CDR3 protein. The table lists 150,000 to 200,000 distinct CDR3 sequences, roughly a sixth of them singletons. Sequenced: CD8+ T cells from PBMCs. The receptors were gathered from a human donor in good health (CMV status not recorded). Some clones in this sample may be carry-over from other donors' samples.

This clonotype was seen a handful of times. This chain links TRBV7-8 with TRBJ2-3, with D perhaps matching TRBD2 (6 bases). The CDR3 runs 14 residues. Germline values: CDR1 SGHVS, CDR2 FQNEAQ. The V end lost 4 bases, the J end lost 1 base, and 9 bases lay between the germline ends. The CDR3 protein is CASSYTGGTDTQYF. CDR3 sequence (DNA): TGTGCCAGCAGCTACACGGGAGGCACAGATACGCAGTATTTT.

This clonotype was counted a few times. The chain couples TRBV4-3 to TRBJ2-1; 7 positions agree with TRBD2. The germline gives CDR1 LGHNA, CDR2 YSLEER. J lost 4 bases, V lost 1 base, and 7 bases had no gene match. The CDR3 is 16 residues long. CDR3 DNA: TGCGCCAGCAGCCAAGGGGCTAGCGGCACATACAATGAGCAGTTCTTC. Amino acids: CASSQGASGTYNEQFF.

This clonotype was seen ten or more times. The rearrangement joins TRBV7-9 to TRBJ2-7, with 10 bases aligning to TRBD1. Germline V gene lookup returns CDR1 SEHNR and CDR2 FQNEAQ (reference sequence). The length of the CDR3 is 16 residues. V dropped 4 bases and J dropped 4; count of bases not matched to a gene: 10. CDR3 sequence: CASSSTDRGGFYEQYF. The DNA of the CDR3 is TGTGCCAGCAGCTCCACGGACAGGGGGGGTTTTTACGAGCAGTACTTC.

CDR3 residues: CASSYKRESWFEQYF. The CDR3, as DNA: TGTGCCAGCAGTTATAAGCGGGAGAGCTGGTTCGAGCAGTACTTC. The chain combines TRBV6-6 with TRBJ2-7, with 8 bases aligning to TRBD2. CDR3 length: 15 residues. The V gene's germline CDR1 is MNHNY and CDR2 SVGAGI (reference sequence). V trimming: 3 bases; J trimming: 6 bases; junction bases outside the gene matches: 10.

J is TRBJ2-7 and V is TRBV29-1, with D possibly TRBD2 on 5 matching bases. The CDR3 spans 15 residues. Trimming took 0 bases from V and 2 from J, leaving 14 bases between them. The germline gives CDR1 SQVTM, CDR2 ANQGSEA. The chain's CDR3 is CSVEDPGKNTYEQYF. CDR3 sequence (DNA): TGCAGCGTTGAAGATCCGGGGAAGAACACCTACGAGCAGTACTTC.

This chain links TRBV28 with TRBJ1-2; 10 nucleotides align to TRBD1. This CDR3 is built from 17 residues. Germline CDR1 is MDHEN and CDR2 is SYDVKM. V lost 7 bases and J lost 0; bases outside the gene matches: 11. The CDR3 reads CASIPRDRGWSNYGYTF. For the CDR3, the DNA is TGTGCCAGCATCCCCCGGGACAGGGGTTGGTCTAACTATGGCTACACCTTC.

This clonotype was observed a few times. This sequence joins TRBV28 and TRBJ2-7, with unresolved D. The CDR3 loop spans 15 amino acids. V lost 10 bases and J lost 4, with 23 bases in between. Germline CDR1 reads MDHEN; CDR2 reads SYDVKM. The CDR3 reads CAISRAVGGPYEQYF. The CDR3 nucleotides are TGTGCCATCTCCCGGGCCGTAGGCGGCCCGTACGAGCAGTACTTC.

This clonotype has only a few counts. The chain carries TRBV5-1 and TRBJ2-7; D remains unclear. V was trimmed by 1 base and J by 2 bases, leaving 7 bases between them. This CDR3 has 13 residues. CDR1 and CDR2 (germline): SGHRS, YFSETQ. The CDR3 protein is CASSLMGPYEQYF. Written as DNA, the CDR3 is TGCGCCAGCAGCTTGATGGGCCCCTACGAGCAGTACTTC. The entire variable domain, with the rest obtained from reference TRBV5-1 and TRBJ2-7, is as follows: KAGVTQTPRYLIKTRGQQVTLSCSPISGHRSVSWYQQTPGQGLQFLFEYFSETQRNKGNFPGRFSGRQFSNSRSEMNVSTLELGDSALYLCASSLMGPYEQYFGPGTRLTVT.

In this sample, this clonotype turned up many times. This sequence joins TRBV7-2 and TRBJ1-2; weak D call: TRBD1 (6 bases). The germline V gene encodes CDR1 SGHTA and CDR2 FQGNSA. The CDR3 totals 13 residues. V dropped 5 bases and J dropped 7 bases, with 14 bases sitting between them. CDR3 nucleotides: TGTGCCAGCAGCCAGGCAGGGGCCTTTGGCTACACCTTC. Amino acids: CASSQAGAFGYTF. Supplemented by reference TRBV7-2 and TRBJ1-2, the full variable domain reads GAGVSQSPSNKVTEKGKDVELRCDPISGHTALYWYRQSLGQGLEFLIYFQGNSAPDKSGLPSDRFSAERTGGSVSTLTIQRTQQEDSAVYLCASSQAGAFGYTFGSGTRLTVV.

This clonotype was detected many times. In DNA form, the CDR3 reads TGTGCCAGCTCACCTCAGGGATACTACAATGAGCAGTTCTTC. Translated: CASSPQGYYNEQFF. The genes are TRBV18 and TRBJ2-1; maybe TRBD1 (5 bases). The germline V gene has CDR1 KGHSH and CDR2 LQKENI. V lost 3 bases, J lost 3 bases, and 9 bases lay in between. CDR3 size: 14 residues.

V and J are TRBV7-9 and TRBJ2-3; D perhaps matches TRBD1 (6 bases). Germline V gene sequence: CDR1 SEHNR, CDR2 FQNEAQ (reference sequence). V was clipped by 5 bases and J by 0 bases, with 12 bases between them. The CDR3 covers 15 residues. The CDR3 DNA is TGTGCCAGCAGCCCCCGACAGGATAGCACAGATACGCAGTATTTT. Amino acid sequence: CASSPRQDSTDTQYF.

The table lists this clonotype with a few counts. V is TRBV7-2 and J is TRBJ2-1; TRBD2 aligns across 12 bases. V trimming: 0 bases; J trimming: 7 bases; junction bases outside the gene matches: 4. This CDR3 spans 16 amino acids. Germline lookup yields CDR1 SGHTA and CDR2 FQGNSA. CDR3 coding DNA: TGTGCCAGCAGCTTAGCGACTAGCGGGAGACGAAATGAGCAGTTCTTC. Its translation is CASSLATSGRRNEQFF.

This clonotype was counted a few times. The chain has TRBV7-9 and TRBJ2-7; 7 positions match TRBD1. The CDR3 is made up of 17 amino acids. J lost 5 bases, V lost 5 bases, and 18 bases had no gene match. Germline-derived CDR1 and CDR2 are SEHNR and FQNEAQ (reference sequence). The CDR3 here is CASSTADRTGPTNEQYF. Here the CDR3 DNA reads TGTGCCAGCAGCACCGCAGACAGGACAGGTCCTACGAACGAGCAGTACTTC.

In its sample, this clonotype was seen a few times. The chain uses TRBV28 and TRBJ1-1; D unresolved. There are 11 residues in the CDR3. CDR1 is MDHEN, CDR2 SYDVKM, per germline. V was clipped by 2 bases and J by 11 bases, with 9 bases between them. The CDR3 protein is CASSLTHAAFF. DNA of the CDR3: TGTGCCAGCAGTTTAACCCATGCTGCTTTCTTT.

V usage is TRBV7-2 and J usage is TRBJ1-5; no definite D call. This CDR3 contains 17 residues. Germline CDR1 and CDR2: SGHTA and FQGNSA. Trimming took off 3 bases at V and 2 bases at J, with 17 bases between the two ends. The CDR3 is CASSFGPGRGGNQPQHF. In DNA form, the CDR3 reads TGTGCCAGCAGCTTTGGTCCCGGTCGTGGTGGCAATCAGCCCCAGCATTTT.

The V gene is TRBV15, the J gene TRBJ1-1; weak D call: TRBD1 (5 bases). The CDR3 totals 15 residues. Germline lookup yields CDR1 LNHNV and CDR2 YYDKDF (reference sequence). The V end lost 5 bases, the J end lost 1 base, and 14 bases lay between the germline ends. The CDR3 is CATSVGPKQNTEAFF. In nucleotides, the CDR3 is TGTGCCACCAGCGTGGGACCGAAGCAGAACACTGAAGCTTTCTTT. Full variable domain (missing parts from reference TRBV15 and TRBJ1-1): DAMVIQNPRYQVTQFGKPVTLSCSQTLNHNVMYWYQQKSSQAPKLLFHYYDKDFNNEADTPDNFQSRRPNTSFCFLDIRSPGLGDTAMYLCATSVGPKQNTEAFFGQGTRLTVV.

In this sample, this clonotype turned up a few times. This sequence joins TRBV7-2 and TRBJ2-4; D perhaps matches TRBD2 (5 bases). The CDR3 is 17 residues long. V shed 2 bases and J shed 0 bases, with 14 bases lying between them. Germline loops: CDR1 SGHTA, CDR2 FQGNSA. The CDR3 DNA reads as TGTGCCAGCAGCTTAAAGGAGGCAGATCTAGCCAAAAACATTCAGTACTTC. Translation: CASSLKEADLAKNIQYF.

A few counts support this clonotype. This chain uses TRBV7-2 with TRBJ2-3; a possible D gene is TRBD2 (6 bases). The CDR3 loop spans 15 amino acids. With 2 bases removed from V and 9 bases from J, the gap between germline ends came to 18 bases. Germline V gives CDR1 SGHTA, CDR2 FQGNSA. The CDR3 loop is CASSLWDSGLPTQYF. CDR3 nucleotides: TGTGCCAGCAGCTTATGGGATAGCGGCCTCCCAACGCAGTATTTT.

In this sample, this clonotype turned up a few times. J is TRBJ2-7 and V is TRBV9, with 7 positions matching TRBD1. Germline assignment: CDR1 SGDLS and CDR2 YYNGEE. The trim removed 3 bases at V and 2 bases at J, leaving 20 bases unmatched. The CDR3 is 19 residues long. CDR3 in DNA: TGTGCCAGCAGCGACCAATCCGGGACAGTGTTCACTCCAGCCTACGAGCAGTACTTC. It translates to CASSDQSGTVFTPAYEQYF.

This clonotype came up a few times. This chain uses TRBV6-2 or TRBV6-3 with TRBJ2-6; perhaps TRBD2 as D (6 bases). V lost 2 bases and J lost 2, with 10 bases in between. Per germline, CDR1 MNHEY and CDR2 SVGEGT. The CDR3 loop spans 16 amino acids. The CDR3 nucleotides are TGTGCCAGCAGTTACGGAGGGGACGCTGGGGCCAACGTCCTGACTTTC. Translation gives CASSYGGDAGANVLTF.

CDR3: CASSYWENQPQHF. CDR3 DNA: TGTGCCAGCAGTTACTGGGAAAATCAGCCCCAGCATTTT. The chain combines TRBV6-2 or TRBV6-3 with TRBJ1-5; no reliable D call. CDR1 is MNHEY, CDR2 SVGEGT, per germline. This CDR3 has 13 residues. The ends were cut back, 1 base at V and 4 bases at J, with 5 bases in the middle.

This clonotype was detected a few times. The chain links TRBV28 to TRBJ2-1; no definite D call. Trimming took 6 bases from V and 9 from J, leaving 6 bases between them. This CDR3 is built from 10 residues. Germline loops: CDR1 MDHEN, CDR2 SYDVKM. CDR3 in DNA: TGTGCCAGCAGGAAGGGTGAGCAGTTCTTC. Encoded protein: CASRKGEQFF.

V gene TRBV12-3 or TRBV12-4 combines with J gene TRBJ2-6; D not certain. Trimming took off 1 base at V and 3 bases at J, with 7 bases between the two ends. The CDR3 loop spans 15 amino acids. The CDR3 is CASSLGFDGANVLTF. CDR3 in DNA: TGTGCCAGCAGTTTAGGTTTTGATGGGGCCAACGTCCTGACTTTC.

In this sample, this clonotype turned up many times. The V call is TRBV7-8, the J call TRBJ2-1; the D is unclear. The CDR3 covers 11 residues. Trimming removed 7 bases at V and 8 bases at J, with 9 bases between. Germline CDR1 and CDR2: SGHVS and FQNEAQ. Here the CDR3 reads CASTRSYEQFF. The CDR3 DNA follows: TGTGCCAGCACCCGTAGCTATGAGCAGTTCTTC. Full variable domain (remainder filled in from reference TRBV7-8 and TRBJ2-1): GAGVSQSPRYKVAKRGQDVALRCDPISGHVSLFWYQQALGQGPEFLTYFQNEAQLDKSGLPSDRFFAERPEGSVSTLKIQRTQQEDSAVYLCASTRSYEQFFGPGTRLTVL.

The J gene is TRBJ2-1, the V gene TRBV2; 15 bases map to TRBD2. This CDR3 region has 16 residues. J lost 2 bases, V lost 5 bases, and 1 base had no gene match. Germline values: CDR1 SNHLY, CDR2 FYNNEI. The DNA for the CDR3 is TGTGCCAGCAGTTGGACTAGCGGGGGGGCCTACAATGAGCAGTTCTTC. It is translated as CASSWTSGGAYNEQFF.

This clonotype has more than one count but fewer than ten. The genes are TRBV19 and TRBJ1-2; D is ambiguous. Germline CDR1 and CDR2: LNHDA and SQIVND (reference sequence). The CDR3 contains 12 residues. The V gene lost 3 bases and the J gene lost 6 bases, with 8 bases spanning the gap. Here the CDR3 reads CASSMDADGYTF. DNA of the CDR3: TGTGCCAGTAGTATGGACGCCGATGGCTACACCTTC.

The rearrangement joins TRBV7-3 to TRBJ2-1; 9 bases are a match to TRBD1. The CDR3 is 15 residues long. Germline V lookup: CDR1 SGHTA, CDR2 FQGTGA. V gave up 2 bases and J gave up 2 bases; unmatched junction bases: 1. The CDR3 region is CASSLGTGTYNEQFF. CDR3 sequence (DNA): TGTGCCAGCAGCTTAGGGACAGGGACCTACAATGAGCAGTTCTTC.

This clonotype turned up a few times. CDR3 sequence reads: CASGFDKRIQGKLFF. CDR3 sequence (DNA): TGTGCTAGTGGTTTCGACAAGAGAATCCAGGGAAAACTGTTTTTT. The rearrangement joins TRBV12-5 to TRBJ1-4; a possible D gene is TRBD1 (5 bases). The germline V gene encodes CDR1 LGHNT and CDR2 FRNRAP. The V and J ends lost 3 bases and 10 bases respectively, with 18 bases between them. The CDR3 loop spans 15 amino acids.

This clonotype came up a few times. This chain links TRBV29-1 with TRBJ2-5; D remains ambiguous. The CDR3 runs to 12 residues. Looked up from germline, CDR1 is SQVTM and CDR2 is ANQGSEA. V lost 0 bases to trimming and J lost 6 bases, with 8 bases between them. The CDR3 DNA sequence: TGCAGCGTTGAAGATCGCATTCAGACCCAGTACTTC. Translation: CSVEDRIQTQYF.

CDR3: CASSPTWDSPPYEQYF. DNA of the CDR3: TGTGCCAGCAGCCCTACGTGGGACTCGCCACCCTACGAGCAGTACTTC. The V and J genes are TRBV7-2 and TRBJ2-7; tentative D call: TRBD2 (6 bases). The CDR3 is 16 residues long. The V gene's germline CDR1 is SGHTA and CDR2 FQGNSA. The V end was cut by 5 bases, the J end by 2 bases, with 19 bases between.

Many counts were recorded for this clonotype. The V call is TRBV7-3, the J call TRBJ2-7; possible D gene TRBD1, 6 bases. Germline CDR1 is SGHTA and CDR2 is FQGTGA. CDR3 length: 13 residues. Trimming took 4 bases from V and 4 from J, leaving 11 bases between them. In DNA, the CDR3 is TGTGCCAGCAGCTCGAAGCAGGGGTACGAGCAGTACTTC. It is translated as CASSSKQGYEQYF.

This clonotype came up a few times. The chain uses TRBV6-2 or TRBV6-3 and TRBJ1-1, with 8 bases fitting TRBD1. Losses at the gene ends were 2 bases for V and 3 bases for J; bases not matched to a gene: 14. CDR3 size: 18 residues. Per germline, CDR1 MNHEY and CDR2 SVGEGT. CDR3 in amino acids: CASSYETGDVKEDTEAFF. In DNA, the CDR3 is TGTGCCAGCAGTTACGAGACAGGGGATGTTAAGGAGGACACTGAAGCTTTCTTT.